The 22 T cell receptor beta chains in this list originate from one sample, sequenced in a study of beta chain features in type 1 diabetes. The sequenced template was cDNA made from the entire isolated RNA. TCRdb's table, derived via immunoSEQ multiplex PCR, lists solely in-frame clones and lacks some. There are 240,000 or so clones in the sample; roughly 20% occur only once, and more than 0.025% lies in the top ten. Study-level points and caveats: Type 1 diabetes patients showed a moderate but significant shortening of TCRB CDR3s in all four CD4+ subsets.

These receptors' antigens are unknown. The sample comprised naive CD4+ T cells from blood. The receptors were sampled from a woman aged 40 to 55 with type 1 diabetes.

The chain uses TRBV15 and TRBJ2-5; 7 nucleotides match TRBD1. From germline, CDR1 is LNHNV and CDR2 YYDKDF (reference sequence). This CDR3 region has 17 residues. V lost 1 base, J lost 5 bases, and 13 bases stayed unmatched. DNA of the CDR3: TGTGCCACCAGCAGAGGTGGAAGCGACAGGGTTCTCGAGACCCAGTACTTC. It is translated as CATSRGGSDRVLETQYF.

This rearrangement joins TRBV4-1 to TRBJ1-4; 7 nucleotides align to TRBD1. This CDR3 has 17 amino acids. CDR1 is MGHRA, CDR2 YSYEKL, per germline. The V segment lost 2 bases and the J segment 4 bases; nucleotides outside the gene matches: 10. The CDR3 region is CASSQPLTGALNEKLFF. CDR3 coding DNA: TGCGCCAGCAGCCAACCTTTAACAGGGGCCCTTAATGAAAAACTGTTTTTT.

This clone was counted between two and nine times. The chain is built from TRBV29-1 and TRBJ1-5; TRBD1 might be the D (6 bases). Germline V lookup: CDR1 SQVTM, CDR2 ANQGSEA. CDR3 size: 13 residues. V lost 4 bases to trimming and J lost 3 bases, with 10 bases between them. In nucleotides, the CDR3 is TGCAGCGTTGGGGGACACGACAATCAGCCCCAGCATTTT. Translated: CSVGGHDNQPQHF.

This clone was recorded a few times. V is TRBV11-2 and J is TRBJ1-1; D ambiguous. This CDR3 comprises 13 residues. The V and J ends lost 2 bases and 0 bases respectively, with 4 bases between them. Per germline, CDR1 SGHAT and CDR2 FQNNGV. CDR3: CASSLFMNTEAFF. CDR3 in DNA: TGTGCCAGCAGCTTATTTATGAACACTGAAGCTTTCTTT.

This clone has more than one count but fewer than ten. V usage is TRBV7-6 and J usage is TRBJ2-7; tentative D call: TRBD1 (5 bases). CDR3 length: 12 residues. Germline V gene lookup returns CDR1 SGHVS and CDR2 FNYEAQ. Trimming took 4 bases from V and 6 from J, leaving 10 bases between them. The CDR3 reads CASSSQGLEQYF. The CDR3 DNA is TGTGCCAGCAGCTCCCAGGGCCTCGAGCAGTACTTC. Full variable domain (missing parts from reference TRBV7-6 and TRBJ2-7): GAGVSQSPRYKVTKRGQDVALRCDPISGHVSLYWYRQALGQGPEFLTYFNYEAQQDKSGLPNDRFSAERPEGSISTLTIQRTEQRDSAMYRCASSSQGLEQYFGPGTRLTVT.

The chain carries TRBV6-6 and TRBJ1-4; 9 bases match TRBD1. This CDR3 comprises 15 residues. Losses at the gene ends were 5 bases for V and 8 bases for J; bases not matched to a gene: 9. Germline CDR1 and CDR2: MNHNY and SVGAGI (reference sequence). CDR3 DNA: TGTGCCAGCAGTCCCTGGACAGGGGAGAAAGAAAAACTGTTTTTT. Translation: CASSPWTGEKEKLFF.

V is TRBV7-9 and J is TRBJ2-7, with TRBD1 matching over 9 bases. CDR1 is SEHNR and CDR2 is FQNEAQ in the germline V gene (reference sequence). Germline trimming cut 5 bases from V and 4 bases from J; bases unmatched to any gene: 9. The CDR3 has 15 amino acids. The CDR3 spells CASSQTDRGEYEQYF. The CDR3 DNA sequence: TGTGCCAGCAGCCAAACCGACAGGGGGGAGTACGAGCAGTACTTC. The variable domain in full, with the rest retrieved from reference TRBV7-9 and TRBJ2-7, is DTGVSQNPRHKITKRGQNVTFRCDPISEHNRLYWYRQTLGQGPEFLTYFQNEAQLEKSRLLSDRFSAERPKGSFSTLEIQRTEQGDSAMYLCASSQTDRGEYEQYFGPGTRLTVT.

This chain uses TRBV28 with TRBJ2-5; a weak D match, TRBD2 (6 bases). The CDR3 consists of 15 residues. Looked up from germline, CDR1 is MDHEN and CDR2 is SYDVKM. Trimming removed 6 bases at V and 1 base at J, with 15 bases between. For the CDR3, the DNA is TGTGCCAGCAGCTCCGGCGGGGAAGGCCAAGAGACCCAGTACTTC. Encoded protein: CASSSGGEGQETQYF.

In this sample, this clone turned up a few times. This sequence joins TRBV9 and TRBJ1-4; possibly TRBD1 for D (6 bases). V was shortened by 4 bases and J by 8 bases, with 21 bases between the two germline ends. Germline CDR1 SGDLS, CDR2 YYNGEE. The CDR3 loop spans 16 amino acids. CDR3 sequence (DNA): TGTGCCAGCAGCCCTGGTGGGACACCGCCGGGGGAAAAACTGTTTTTT. This gives the protein CASSPGGTPPGEKLFF.

This rearrangement joins TRBV5-1 to TRBJ2-7; 8 nucleotides match TRBD2. The length of the CDR3 is 16 residues. Germline V gives CDR1 SGHRS, CDR2 YFSETQ. After removal of 2 bases from V and 3 bases from J, the junction contained 10 bases not matched to a gene. The CDR3 DNA sequence: TGCGCCAGCAGCTTACTAGCGGAGGGTGGGAGCTACGAGCAGTACTTC. Translated: CASSLLAEGGSYEQYF.

The rearrangement uses TRBV27 and TRBJ2-3, with D uncertain. Deletions cut 6 bases from V and 1 base from J, with 11 bases between. CDR1 and CDR2 from the germline V gene are MNHEY and SMNVEV (reference sequence). The CDR3 loop spans 14 amino acids. The CDR3 DNA sequence: TGTGCCAGCAGCCGAGCAAGAGGCACAGATACGCAGTATTTT. It codes for CASSRARGTDTQYF.

This clone has a handful of counts. The CDR3 region has the DNA TGTGCCAGCAGCCGAACCGGGACTAGCGACAATGAGCAGTTCTTC. Translated: CASSRTGTSDNEQFF. The chain has TRBV9 and TRBJ2-1, with TRBD2 matching over 10 bases. This CDR3 contains 15 residues. With 4 bases clipped from V and 5 bases from J, the junction kept 6 bases outside the gene matches. Germline V gives CDR1 SGDLS, CDR2 YYNGEE. The full variable domain, rest sourced from reference TRBV9 and TRBJ2-1, is DSGVTQTPKHLITATGQRVTLRCSPRSGDLSVYWYQQSLDQGLQFLIQYYNGEERAKGNILERFSAQQFPDLHSELNLSSLELGDSALYFCASSRTGTSDNEQFFGPGTRLTVL.

V is TRBV28 and J is TRBJ2-7; perhaps TRBD1 as D (6 bases). Germline lookup yields CDR1 MDHEN and CDR2 SYDVKM. The CDR3 consists of 14 residues. Trimming took off 5 bases at V and 2 bases at J, with 13 bases between the two ends. The DNA of the CDR3 is TGTGCCAGCAGTGTGACGGGACATACCTACGAGCAGTACTTC. It encodes CASSVTGHTYEQYF.

This clone was observed a few times. The chain joins TRBV4-3 to TRBJ1-4; the D is unclear. V lost 3 bases, J lost 8 bases, and 10 bases lay in between. CDR3 length equals 13 residues. CDR1 is LGHNA and CDR2 is YSLEER in the germline V gene. CDR3 bases: TGCGCCAGCAGCCACGAGCGGCGGGAAAAACTGTTTTTT. It translates to CASSHERREKLFF.

The chain employs TRBV5-1 and TRBJ2-4; 11 bases are shared with TRBD1. J lost 1 base, V lost 7 bases, and 16 bases had no gene match. The germline gives CDR1 SGHRS, CDR2 YFSETQ. The CDR3 contains 19 residues. CDR3 DNA sequence: TGCGCCAGCCGGCTGGAGGGGACAGGGGGAATGGGGGCCAAAAACATTCAGTACTTC. Its protein is CASRLEGTGGMGAKNIQYF.

The table lists this clone with a few counts. The chain combines TRBV5-1 with TRBJ2-5, with D unresolved. V was trimmed by 3 bases and J by 5 bases, leaving 8 bases between them. This CDR3 has 12 amino acids. The germline CDR1 and CDR2 sequences are SGHRS and YFSETQ. CDR3 amino acids: CASSSYGETQYF. CDR3 DNA sequence: TGCGCCAGCAGCTCGTACGGGGAGACCCAGTACTTC.

The chain employs TRBV2 and TRBJ2-5; TRBD1 aligns across 8 bases. CDR1 SNHLY and CDR2 FYNNEI come from the germline V gene. The CDR3 loop spans 15 amino acids. The trim removed 8 bases at V and 4 bases at J, leaving 12 bases unmatched. The CDR3 DNA is TGTGCCAGCGTGTTTGGACGGACAGGGTTAGAGACCCAGTACTTC. Translated, it gives CASVFGRTGLETQYF.

The V and J genes are TRBV9 and TRBJ2-7; the match to TRBD1 covers 7 bases. Germline values: CDR1 SGDLS, CDR2 YYNGEE. The CDR3 has 15 amino acids. V lost 4 bases and J lost 0; bases outside the gene matches: 7. The CDR3 nucleotides read TGTGCCAGCAGCCAAGGGGGCTTGAGCTCCTACGAGCAGTACTTC. It specifies CASSQGGLSSYEQYF.

This clone turned up a few times. V gene TRBV30 combines with J gene TRBJ1-1; D ambiguous. This CDR3 region has 13 residues. Trimming took 3 bases from V and 4 from J, leaving 12 bases between them. The germline gives CDR1 GTSNPN, CDR2 SVGIG (reference sequence). As DNA, the CDR3 is TGTGCCTGGAGCCTCAGGTCCGTCACTGAAGCTTTCTTT. This codes for CAWSLRSVTEAFF.

The chain is built from TRBV4-3 and TRBJ1-6; tentatively, D is TRBD1 (6 bases). This CDR3 has 16 amino acids. Trimming pared 4 bases from V and 5 bases from J, leaving 15 bases between. Germline V gives CDR1 LGHNA, CDR2 YSLEER. This CDR3 is CASSRTRDTNNSPLHF. DNA of the CDR3: TGCGCCAGCAGCCGAACCCGGGACACCAATAATTCACCCCTCCACTTT.

This sequence joins TRBV9 and TRBJ1-6, with 7 bases lining up with TRBD1. V lost 4 bases to trimming and J lost 5 bases; unmatched junction nucleotides: 6. The CDR3 contains 15 residues. Per germline, CDR1 SGDLS and CDR2 YYNGEE. The CDR3 protein is CASSSTGANNSPLHF. DNA for the CDR3: TGTGCCAGCAGCTCTACAGGGGCGAATAATTCACCCCTCCACTTT.

A few counts support this clone. This chain joins TRBV4-1 and TRBJ1-1; 7 nucleotides match TRBD1. This CDR3 has 14 residues. The V gene's germline CDR1 is MGHRA and CDR2 YSYEKL. V was pared by 0 bases and J by 7 bases, with 5 bases of the junction left unmatched. This chain's CDR3 is CASSQDDRDSEAFF. The CDR3 region has the DNA TGCGCCAGCAGCCAAGACGACAGGGACAGTGAAGCTTTCTTT.